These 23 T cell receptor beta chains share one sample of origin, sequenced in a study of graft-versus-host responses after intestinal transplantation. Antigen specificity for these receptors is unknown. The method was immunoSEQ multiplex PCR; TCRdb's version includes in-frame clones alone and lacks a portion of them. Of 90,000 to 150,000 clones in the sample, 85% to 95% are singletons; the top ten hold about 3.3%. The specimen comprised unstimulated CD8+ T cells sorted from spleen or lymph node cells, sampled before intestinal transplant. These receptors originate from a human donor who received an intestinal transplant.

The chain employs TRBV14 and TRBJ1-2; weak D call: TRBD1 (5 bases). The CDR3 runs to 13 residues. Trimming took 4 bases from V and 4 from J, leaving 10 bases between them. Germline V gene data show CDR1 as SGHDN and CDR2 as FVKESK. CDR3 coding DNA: TGTGCCAGCAGCCTCGGACAAACCTATGGCTACACCTTC. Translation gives CASSLGQTYGYTF.

The CDR3 DNA follows: TGTGCCAGCAGTTTATCCGGAGTGCGAAGCACAGATACGCAGTATTTT. Encoded protein: CASSLSGVRSTDTQYF. The gene calls are TRBV28 and TRBJ2-3; D is unclear. V was trimmed by 1 base and J by 0 bases, leaving 11 bases between them. The CDR3 sequence is 16 residues long. CDR1 and CDR2 (germline): MDHEN, SYDVKM. The full variable domain, with the rest looked up from reference TRBV28 and TRBJ2-3, is DVKVTQSSRYLVKRTGEKVFLECVQDMDHENMFWYRQDPGLGLRLIYFSYDVKMKEKGDIPEGYSVSREKKERFSLILESASTNQTSMYLCASSLSGVRSTDTQYFGPGTRLTVL.

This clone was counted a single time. CDR3 loop: CASSLRAGGGEQYF. CDR3 DNA: TGTGCCAGCAGCTTAAGGGCGGGGGGCGGGGAGCAGTACTTC. The rearrangement uses TRBV7-9 and TRBJ2-7; 8 bases agree with TRBD2. The CDR3 totals 14 residues. With V trimmed by 2 bases and J by 7 bases, 7 bases remained unmatched. Germline assignment: CDR1 SEHNR and CDR2 FQNEAQ (reference sequence).

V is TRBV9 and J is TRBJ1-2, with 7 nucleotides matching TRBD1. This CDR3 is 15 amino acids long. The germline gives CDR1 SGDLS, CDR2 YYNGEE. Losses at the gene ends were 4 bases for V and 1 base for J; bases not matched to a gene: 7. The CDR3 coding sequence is TGTGCCAGCAGCTCGCGGACAGGAGTTAACTATGGCTACACCTTC. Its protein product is CASSSRTGVNYGYTF.

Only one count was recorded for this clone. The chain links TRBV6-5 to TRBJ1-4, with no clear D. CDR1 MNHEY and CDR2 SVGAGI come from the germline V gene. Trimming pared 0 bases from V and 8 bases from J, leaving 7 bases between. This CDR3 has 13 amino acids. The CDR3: CASSYSSGEKLFF. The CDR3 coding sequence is TGTGCCAGCAGTTACTCGAGTGGCGAAAAACTGTTTTTT.

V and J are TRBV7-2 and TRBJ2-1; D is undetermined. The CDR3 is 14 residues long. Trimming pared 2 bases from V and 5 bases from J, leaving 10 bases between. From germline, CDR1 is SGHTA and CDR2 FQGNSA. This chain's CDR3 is CASSLRPANNEQFF. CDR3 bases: TGTGCCAGCAGCTTAAGACCCGCCAACAATGAGCAGTTCTTC.

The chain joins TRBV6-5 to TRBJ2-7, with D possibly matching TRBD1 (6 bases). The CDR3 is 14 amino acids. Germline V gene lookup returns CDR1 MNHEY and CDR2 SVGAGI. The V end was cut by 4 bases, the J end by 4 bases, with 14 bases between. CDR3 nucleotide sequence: TGTGCCAGCAGTTTTCAAGAGGGGGAGTACGAGCAGTACTTC. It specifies CASSFQEGEYEQYF.

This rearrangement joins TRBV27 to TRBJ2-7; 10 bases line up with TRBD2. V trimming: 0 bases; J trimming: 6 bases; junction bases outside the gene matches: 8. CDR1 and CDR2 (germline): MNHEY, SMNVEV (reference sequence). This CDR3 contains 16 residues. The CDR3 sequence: CASSLSFQLAGSEQYF. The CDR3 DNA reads TGTGCCAGCAGTTTATCGTTTCAACTAGCGGGATCCGAGCAGTACTTC.

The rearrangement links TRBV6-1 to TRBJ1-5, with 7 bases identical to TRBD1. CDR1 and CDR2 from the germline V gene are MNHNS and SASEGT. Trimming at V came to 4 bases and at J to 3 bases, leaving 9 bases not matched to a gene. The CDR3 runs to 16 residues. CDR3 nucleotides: TGTGCCAGCAGTGCGCTCATAGACAGGGCCAATCAGCCCCAGCATTTT. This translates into CASSALIDRANQPQHF.

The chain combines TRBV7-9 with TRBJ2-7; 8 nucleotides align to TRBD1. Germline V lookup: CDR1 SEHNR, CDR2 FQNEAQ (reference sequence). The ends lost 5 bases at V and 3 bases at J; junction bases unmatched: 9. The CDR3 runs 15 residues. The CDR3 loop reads CASSLLTGEGYEQYF. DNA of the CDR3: TGTGCCAGCAGCCTCCTGACAGGGGAAGGCTACGAGCAGTACTTC.

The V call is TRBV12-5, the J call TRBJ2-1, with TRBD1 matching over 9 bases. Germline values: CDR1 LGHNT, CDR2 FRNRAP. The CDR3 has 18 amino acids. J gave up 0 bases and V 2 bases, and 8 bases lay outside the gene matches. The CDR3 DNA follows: TGTGCTAGTGGTTTGTTCCGGACAGGGGAGAGCTCCTACAATGAGCAGTTCTTC. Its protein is CASGLFRTGESSYNEQFF.

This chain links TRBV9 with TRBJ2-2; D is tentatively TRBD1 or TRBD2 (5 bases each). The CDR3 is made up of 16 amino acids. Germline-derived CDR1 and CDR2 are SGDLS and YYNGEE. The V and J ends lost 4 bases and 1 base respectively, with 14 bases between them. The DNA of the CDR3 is TGTGCCAGCAGCCCGGGGACCGCCGAGAACACCGGGGAGCTGTTTTTT. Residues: CASSPGTAENTGELFF.

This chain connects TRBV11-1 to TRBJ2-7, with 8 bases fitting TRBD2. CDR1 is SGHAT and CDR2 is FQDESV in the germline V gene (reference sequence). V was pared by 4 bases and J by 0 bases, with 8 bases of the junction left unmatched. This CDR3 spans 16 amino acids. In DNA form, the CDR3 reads TGTGCCAGCAGCTCCAATAGCGGGACTAGCTCCTACGAGCAGTACTTC. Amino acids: CASSSNSGTSSYEQYF.

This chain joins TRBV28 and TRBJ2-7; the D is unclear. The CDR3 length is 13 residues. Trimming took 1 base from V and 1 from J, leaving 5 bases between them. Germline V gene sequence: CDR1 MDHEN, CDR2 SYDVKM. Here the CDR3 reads CASSLYRSYEQYF. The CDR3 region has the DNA TGTGCCAGCAGTTTATACAGATCCTACGAGCAGTACTTC. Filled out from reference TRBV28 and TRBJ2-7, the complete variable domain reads DVKVTQSSRYLVKRTGEKVFLECVQDMDHENMFWYRQDPGLGLRLIYFSYDVKMKEKGDIPEGYSVSREKKERFSLILESASTNQTSMYLCASSLYRSYEQYFGPGTRLTVT.

Here the CDR3 DNA reads TGTGCCAGCAGCCCCCAGCCGGGACTAACCCTCTACGAGCAGTACTTC. It is translated as CASSPQPGLTLYEQYF. The genes are TRBV11-2 and TRBJ2-7; 7 nucleotides match TRBD2. V lost 5 bases to trimming and J lost 3 bases; unmatched junction nucleotides: 13. The CDR3 covers 16 residues. Germline V gene lookup returns CDR1 SGHAT and CDR2 FQNNGV.

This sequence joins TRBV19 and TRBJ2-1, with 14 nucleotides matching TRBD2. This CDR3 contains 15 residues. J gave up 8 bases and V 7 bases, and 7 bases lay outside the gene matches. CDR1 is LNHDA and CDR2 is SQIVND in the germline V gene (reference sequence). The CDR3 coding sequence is TGTGCCAGTATGGGGACTAGCGGGAGACCATATGAGCAGTTCTTC. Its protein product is CASMGTSGRPYEQFF.

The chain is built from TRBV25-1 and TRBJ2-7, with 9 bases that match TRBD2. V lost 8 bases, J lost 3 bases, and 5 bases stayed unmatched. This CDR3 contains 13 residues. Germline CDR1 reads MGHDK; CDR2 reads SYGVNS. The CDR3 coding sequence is TGTGCCAGCTGTGGGACTAGCCTCTACGAGCAGTACTTC. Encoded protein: CASCGTSLYEQYF.

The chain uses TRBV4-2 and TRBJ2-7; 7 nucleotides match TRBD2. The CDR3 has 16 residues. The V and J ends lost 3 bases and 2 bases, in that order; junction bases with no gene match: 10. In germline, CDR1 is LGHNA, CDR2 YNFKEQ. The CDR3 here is CASSHRARRETYEQYF. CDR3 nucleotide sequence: TGTGCCAGCAGCCACCGAGCCCGGCGGGAGACCTACGAGCAGTACTTC.

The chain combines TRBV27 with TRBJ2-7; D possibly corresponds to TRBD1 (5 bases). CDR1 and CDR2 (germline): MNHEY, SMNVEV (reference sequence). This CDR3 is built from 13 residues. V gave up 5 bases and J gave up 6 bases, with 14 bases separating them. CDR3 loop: CASSLTASGEQYF. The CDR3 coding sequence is TGTGCCAGCAGTCTGACAGCGTCTGGCGAGCAGTACTTC.

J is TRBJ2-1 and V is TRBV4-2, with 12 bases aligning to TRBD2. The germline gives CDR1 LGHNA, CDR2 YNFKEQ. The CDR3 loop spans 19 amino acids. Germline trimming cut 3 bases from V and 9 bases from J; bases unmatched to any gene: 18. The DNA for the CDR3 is TGTGCCAGCAGCCAGGACGGACCCCTTGTTGCTAGCGGGAGGGGTGAGCAGTTCTTC. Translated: CASSQDGPLVASGRGEQFF.

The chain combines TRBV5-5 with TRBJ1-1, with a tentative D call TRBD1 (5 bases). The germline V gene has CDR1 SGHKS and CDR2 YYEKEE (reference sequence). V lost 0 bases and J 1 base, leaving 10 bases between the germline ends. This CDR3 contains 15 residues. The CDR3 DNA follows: TGTGCCAGCAGCTTGGGCAGGGAGGGGAACACTGAAGCTTTCTTT. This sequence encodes CASSLGREGNTEAFF.

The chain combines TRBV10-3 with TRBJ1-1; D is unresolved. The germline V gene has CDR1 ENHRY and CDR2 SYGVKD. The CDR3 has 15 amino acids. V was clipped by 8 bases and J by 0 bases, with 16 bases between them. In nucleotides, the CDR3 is TGTGCCATCCCCGGGGAGGCTAATATGAACACTGAAGCTTTCTTT. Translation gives CAIPGEANMNTEAFF.

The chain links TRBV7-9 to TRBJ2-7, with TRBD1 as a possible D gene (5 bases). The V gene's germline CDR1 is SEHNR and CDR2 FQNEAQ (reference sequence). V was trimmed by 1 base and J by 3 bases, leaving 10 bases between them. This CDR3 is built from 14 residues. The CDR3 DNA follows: TGTGCCAGCAGCTTAGGGACAAGGGACTACGAGCAGTACTTC. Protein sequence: CASSLGTRDYEQYF.